What follows are 27 T cell receptor beta chains derived from one specimen sequenced in a study of T cells in Graves' hyperthyroidism and ophthalmopathy. RNA transcripts served as the template for amplifying TCR beta CDR3 regions. Using the HTBI primer set, a first-round RT-PCR was run on the TCR CDR3. Each CDR3 protein gets one entry after TCRdb re-called the multiplex PCR reads with MiXCR. The profile shows about 560,000 distinct CDR3 sequences, around 16% of them singletons. Sequencing was performed on blood. Every receptor here comes from a woman aged 25 to 39 with Graves' hyperthyroidism.

This clonotype occurred a few times. The chain links TRBV5-1 to TRBJ1-3, with TRBD1 as a possible D gene (6 bases). The V end lost 3 bases, the J end lost 0 bases, and 13 bases lay between the germline ends. Germline V gene sequence: CDR1 SGHRS, CDR2 YFSETQ. The CDR3 covers 16 residues. CDR3 loop: CASSWGRPGSGNTIYF. In nucleotides, the CDR3 is TGCGCCAGCAGCTGGGGGCGGCCAGGCTCTGGAAACACCATATATTTT.

This clonotype was recorded many times. This chain joins TRBV6-1 and TRBJ1-1; possibly TRBD1 for D (5 bases). Germline V gene data show CDR1 as MNHNS and CDR2 as SASEGT. V lost 6 bases to trimming and J lost 8 bases, with 22 bases between them. This CDR3 contains 15 residues. This CDR3 is CASSRLPSGGAEAFF. The CDR3 nucleotides are TGTGCCAGCAGCCGCCTTCCTTCAGGCGGGGCCGAAGCTTTCTTT.

This clonotype was seen more than once but under ten times. This rearrangement joins TRBV19 to TRBJ2-3; TRBD1 matches at 11 bases. The CDR3 sequence is 17 residues long. After removal of 6 bases from V and 3 bases from J, the junction contained 11 bases not matched to a gene. Per the germline V gene, CDR1 is LNHDA and CDR2 is SQIVND (reference sequence). The CDR3 loop reads CASSPTGTGGLTDTQYF. CDR3 DNA sequence: TGTGCCAGTAGCCCGACCGGGACAGGGGGTTTAACAGATACGCAGTATTTT.

A few counts support this clonotype. A much larger clone is a single base away; this may be a read error. This chain links TRBV7-2 with TRBJ2-5; 9 bases match TRBD1. The CDR3 sequence is 16 residues long. The germline gives CDR1 SGHTA, CDR2 FQGNSA. CDR3 protein: CAGSPPGQGGQETQYF. In nucleotides, the CDR3 is TGTGCCGGCAGCCCACCGGGACAGGGAGGGCAAGAGACCCAGTACTTC.

This clonotype was recorded many times. This chain uses TRBV5-5 with TRBJ2-3; TRBD1 or TRBD2 may be the D gene (5 bases each). Germline CDR1 reads SGHKS; CDR2 reads YYEKEE (reference sequence). With 4 bases removed from V and 4 bases from J, the gap between germline ends came to 16 bases. CDR3 length equals 15 residues. CDR3 residues: CASSPRRELADTQYF. The CDR3 DNA reads as TGTGCCAGCAGCCCGCGCAGGGAGTTGGCAGATACGCAGTATTTT.

The sample holds many counts of this clonotype. The CDR3 DNA follows: TGCAGTGCTTCCCCGGCAGGGGGAGTAGGAAACACCATATATTTT. Translation gives CSASPAGGVGNTIYF. The chain couples TRBV20-1 to TRBJ1-3; 7 positions agree with TRBD1. The CDR3 covers 15 residues. Germline V gene sequence: CDR1 DFQATT, CDR2 SNEGSKA (reference sequence). V shed 5 bases, J shed 4 bases, and the junction held 11 bases outside the gene matches.

This clonotype was observed many times. The chain combines TRBV7-8 with TRBJ2-1; 8 positions match TRBD2. The trim removed 2 bases at V and 2 bases at J, leaving 2 bases unmatched. CDR1 SGHVS and CDR2 FQNEAQ come from the germline V gene. CDR3 length equals 15 residues. This CDR3 reads CASSLSGSPYNEQFF. As DNA, the CDR3 is TGTGCCAGCAGCTTAAGCGGGAGCCCCTACAATGAGCAGTTCTTC.

Comment on this clonotype: A much larger clonotype is one base distant, so this may be a read error. The chain recombines TRBV6-1 with TRBJ2-1; possible D gene TRBD2, 5 bases. Trimming shortened V by 7 bases and J by 9 bases, and 13 bases separated the two germline ends. The CDR3 is 12 amino acids. Germline CDR1 is MNHNS and CDR2 is SASEGT. This CDR3 is CASKTTGSEQFF. The CDR3 DNA follows: TGTGCCAGCAAGACGACGGGGAGTGAGCAGTTCTTC.

This clonotype showed up many times. V usage is TRBV12-3 or TRBV12-4 and J usage is TRBJ2-3, with D tentatively TRBD1 or TRBD2 (5 bases each). V was cut by 3 bases and J by 2 bases, with 12 bases left in between. The CDR3 has 15 residues. CDR3 DNA: TGTGCCAGCAGTTTTCAACCGGGACCCACAGATACGCAGTATTTT. This gives the protein CASSFQPGPTDTQYF.

This clonotype has at least ten counts. The rearrangement joins TRBV10-3 to TRBJ2-7; D gene unclear. This CDR3 has 14 amino acids. The germline gives CDR1 ENHRY, CDR2 SYGVKD. Trimming pared 3 bases from V and 8 bases from J, leaving 17 bases between. CDR3 residues: CAISDAVAVEKQYF. The CDR3 DNA follows: TGTGCCATCAGTGATGCGGTCGCGGTCGAGAAGCAGTACTTC.

This clonotype was counted ten times or more. This rearrangement joins TRBV27 to TRBJ2-7; tentatively, D is TRBD1 (6 bases). CDR3 length equals 15 residues. In germline, CDR1 is MNHEY, CDR2 SMNVEV (reference sequence). The V and J ends lost 2 bases and 2 bases respectively, with 13 bases between them. CDR3 sequence: CASSLTDSVTYEQYF. For the CDR3, the DNA is TGTGCCAGCAGTTTAACGGACAGCGTTACCTACGAGCAGTACTTC.

As concerns this clonotype: A much larger clone sits a single nucleotide away, making a read error possible. The J gene is TRBJ2-3, the V gene TRBV20-1; maybe TRBD1 (5 bases). The length of the CDR3 is 15 residues. Germline CDR1 is DFQATT and CDR2 is SNEGSKA (reference sequence). CDR3 amino acids: CSGRSPLQSTGTQYF. CDR3 bases: TGCAGTGGCAGGTCCCCGCTTCAGAGCACAGGTACGCAGTATTTT.

This clonotype was counted at least ten times. The V and J genes are TRBV30 and TRBJ2-3; D is unclear. CDR1 is GTSNPN, CDR2 SVGIG, per germline (reference sequence). The CDR3 sequence is 15 residues long. The V end lost 3 bases, the J end lost 0 bases, and 13 bases lay between the germline ends. CDR3 DNA sequence: TGTGCCTGGAGCATATCTTCCCCGAGCACAGATACGCAGTATTTT. Protein sequence: CAWSISSPSTDTQYF.

This clonotype came up many times. This sequence joins TRBV7-2 and TRBJ2-7; D gene unclear. The CDR3 loop spans 12 amino acids. From germline, CDR1 is SGHTA and CDR2 FQGNSA. V was trimmed by 6 bases and J by 3 bases, leaving 9 bases between them. The CDR3 spells CASSLWGYEQYF. The DNA of the CDR3 is TGTGCCAGCAGTTTATGGGGCTACGAGCAGTACTTC.

The sample holds many counts of this clonotype. The rearrangement joins TRBV6-1 to TRBJ1-1; the D gene is possibly TRBD1 (5 bases). The germline V gene encodes CDR1 MNHNS and CDR2 SASEGT. The CDR3 is made up of 12 amino acids. Trimming pared 8 bases from V and 4 bases from J, leaving 11 bases between. CDR3 sequence: CASVQGGTEAFF. DNA of the CDR3: TGTGCCAGCGTTCAGGGCGGCACTGAAGCTTTCTTT.

This clonotype has ten or more counts. V usage is TRBV6-1 and J usage is TRBJ1-1; unclear D gene. The CDR3 has 15 residues. Trimming left V 7 bases short and J 1 base short, with 16 bases between. Germline CDR1 reads MNHNS; CDR2 reads SASEGT. The CDR3 DNA follows: TGTGCCAGCACCGATCTGCGTGGAGGGAACACTGAAGCTTTCTTT. Translating it yields CASTDLRGGNTEAFF.

This clonotype occurred once. The J gene is TRBJ2-2, the V gene TRBV5-1; D remains ambiguous. Looked up from germline, CDR1 is SGHRS and CDR2 is YFSETQ. V shed 4 bases and J shed 1 base, with 5 bases lying between them. The CDR3 consists of 13 residues. CDR3 region: CASSKGNTGELFF. CDR3 DNA sequence: TGCGCCAGCAGCAAGGGGAACACCGGGGAGCTGTTTTTT.

This clonotype was counted ten times or more. The chain uses TRBV29-1 and TRBJ2-7; 11 bases map to TRBD2. With 4 bases clipped from V and 3 bases from J, the junction kept 5 bases outside the gene matches. The CDR3 runs 14 residues. Germline assignment: CDR1 SQVTM and CDR2 ANQGSEA. The CDR3 sequence: CSVVAGGPHYEQYF. The DNA of the CDR3 is TGCAGCGTTGTAGCGGGAGGGCCTCACTACGAGCAGTACTTC.

This clonotype was counted only a few times. The V and J genes are TRBV6-2 or TRBV6-3 and TRBJ2-3, with D tentatively TRBD2 (6 bases). V gave up 0 bases and J gave up 5 bases, with 15 bases separating them. Germline V gene sequence: CDR1 MNHEY, CDR2 SVGEGT. The CDR3 runs to 16 residues. CDR3 protein: CASSYSKTSSGDTQYF. The CDR3 DNA reads as TGTGCCAGCAGTTACTCGAAGACTAGTTCTGGAGATACGCAGTATTTT.

This clonotype has at least ten counts. This chain connects TRBV12-3 or TRBV12-4 to TRBJ1-5; D may be TRBD1 (5 bases). The V end was cut by 3 bases, the J end by 0 bases, with 12 bases between. The CDR3 has 16 residues. The CDR3 DNA reads as TGTGCCAGCAGTTTGGTAGGGACGGATAGCAATCAGCCCCAGCATTTT. This gives the protein CASSLVGTDSNQPQHF.

This clonotype was seen at least ten times. The J gene is TRBJ2-2, the V gene TRBV27; 11 bases are a match to TRBD2. CDR1 is MNHEY and CDR2 is SMNVEV in the germline V gene (reference sequence). With V trimmed by 4 bases and J by 5 bases, 9 bases remained unmatched. CDR3 length equals 17 residues. The CDR3 DNA reads as TGTGCCAGCAGTTCCCTTGGTACTAGCGGGAGAACCGGGGAGCTGTTTTTT. As protein: CASSSLGTSGRTGELFF.

This clonotype has ten or more counts. The chain links TRBV20-1 to TRBJ2-7; D is uncertain. CDR3 length: 15 residues. V shed 2 bases and J shed 9 bases, with 23 bases lying between them. Germline loops: CDR1 DFQATT, CDR2 SNEGSKA (reference sequence). CDR3 in amino acids: CSARTRPSRRLVQYF. CDR3 nucleotide sequence: TGCAGTGCTAGAACTCGGCCGAGCCGCAGGTTGGTGCAGTACTTC.

V is TRBV10-3 and J is TRBJ1-6; 10 bases match TRBD1. The CDR3 is made up of 16 amino acids. With V trimmed by 6 bases and J by 2 bases, 4 bases remained unmatched. Germline lookup yields CDR1 ENHRY and CDR2 SYGVKD. CDR3 DNA sequence: TGTGCCATCAGCCCCGGGACAGGGGCCTATAATTCACCCCTCCACTTT. Protein: CAISPGTGAYNSPLHF.

This clonotype was detected only a few times. Here the CDR3 reads CASSWNRGVNQPQHF. The CDR3, as DNA: TGTGCCAGCAGCTGGAACAGGGGGGTCAATCAGCCCCAGCATTTT. This rearrangement joins TRBV7-2 to TRBJ1-5; the match to TRBD1 covers 8 bases. V dropped 4 bases and J dropped 3; count of bases not matched to a gene: 5. From germline, CDR1 is SGHTA and CDR2 FQGNSA. The CDR3 is 15 amino acids.

This clonotype was counted ten times or more. The chain uses TRBV7-7 and TRBJ2-2; D call uncertain. Trimming removed 1 base at V and 6 bases at J, with 6 bases between. This CDR3 contains 13 residues. Germline V gene lookup returns CDR1 SSHAT and CDR2 FNYEAQ (reference sequence). This CDR3 is CASSLEGPGELFF. Here the CDR3 DNA reads TGTGCCAGCAGCTTAGAGGGTCCCGGGGAGCTGTTTTTT.

The table lists this clonotype with many counts. This rearrangement joins TRBV6-2 or TRBV6-3 to TRBJ2-7; D gene unclear. V lost 2 bases and J 4 bases, leaving 9 bases between the germline ends. Germline CDR1 reads MNHEY; CDR2 reads SVGEGT. The CDR3 runs 13 residues. CDR3 bases: TGTGCCAGCAGTTACCAGGTGGCTTACGAGCAGTACTTC. Protein product: CASSYQVAYEQYF.

This clonotype was detected only a few times. The CDR3 bases are TGCGCCACGAGCGGGAGGGCCTTCCCCGGGGAGCTGTTTTTT. Encoded protein: CATSGRAFPGELFF. The chain recombines TRBV10-1 with TRBJ2-2; TRBD2 agrees at 10 bases. The J segment lost 6 bases and the V segment lost 10 bases, leaving 8 bases of the junction unmatched. The CDR3 consists of 14 residues. The germline CDR1 and CDR2 sequences are WNHNN and SYGVQD (reference sequence).